These 25 T cell receptor beta chains were all obtained from the same sample, sequenced in a study of T-cell reconstitution after alpha-beta-depleted transplantation in children. The study, taken as a whole, reports: Diversity and T-cell counts at one year after transplant derived mostly from new T cells.

No cognate antigen is known for these TCRs. The TCRbeta library incorporated unique molecular identifiers. TCRdb reanalysed the PCR reads using MiXCR and keeps one entry per CDR3 protein. The table shows about 300,000 distinct CDR3 sequences, with roughly 8.2% occurring only once. Sequencing was performed on peripheral blood, taken 360 days after TCRalphabeta/CD19-depleted stem cell transplant. All receptors derive from a female patient aged 2-9 years who had a stem cell transplant for Fanconi anemia, so the T cells may come from the graft donor.

Only a few counts were recorded for this clonotype. The chain recombines TRBV6-5 with TRBJ2-1, with D tentatively TRBD2 (5 bases). Germline V gene sequence: CDR1 MNHEY, CDR2 SVGAGI. The length of the CDR3 is 15 residues. Trimming removed 4 bases from V and 0 bases from J, with 10 bases in between. CDR3: CASSLREYSYNEQFF. In nucleotides, the CDR3 is TGTGCCAGCAGTTTGAGGGAGTACTCCTACAATGAGCAGTTCTTC.

A note on this clonotype: This CDR3 is missing its conserved last phenylalanine or tryptophan, likely due to a read error. The rearrangement links TRBV20-1 to TRBJ1-1, with D maybe TRBD1 (5 bases). V was trimmed by 5 bases and J by 5 bases, leaving 12 bases between them. This CDR3 has 12 residues. Germline-derived CDR1 and CDR2 are DFQATT and SNEGSKA (reference sequence). CDR3 sequence (DNA): TGCAGTGCTCGACGATGGGGGACTGAAGCTTTCTGT. It specifies CSARRWGTEAFC.

The genes are TRBV7-9 and TRBJ1-1; 12 nucleotides line up with TRBD1. This CDR3 has 16 amino acids. V lost 7 bases and J lost 3; bases outside the gene matches: 9. CDR1 and CDR2 (germline): SEHNR, FQNEAQ (reference sequence). CDR3 sequence (DNA): TGTGCCAGCACCGTTAGGGACAGGGGGCTGGACACTGAAGCTTTCTTT. Its translation is CASTVRDRGLDTEAFF.

This clonotype was observed at least ten times. The genes are TRBV12-3 or TRBV12-4 and TRBJ2-7; D is perhaps TRBD1 (5 bases). CDR3 size: 12 residues. V lost 5 bases, J lost 6 bases, and 11 bases lay in between. The CDR3 region has the DNA TGTGCCAGCAGTATCTGGGGCGCCGAGCAGTACTTC. Translating gives CASSIWGAEQYF.

The chain carries TRBV6-2 or TRBV6-3 and TRBJ1-2; 7 bases agree with TRBD1. J lost 3 bases, V lost 6 bases, and 7 bases had no gene match. Per the germline V gene, CDR1 is MNHEY and CDR2 is SVGEGT. The CDR3 totals 14 residues. Here the CDR3 reads CASSNPGTDYGYTF. The CDR3 DNA follows: TGTGCCAGCAGCAACCCCGGGACAGACTATGGCTACACCTTC.

CDR3 region: CASSFVGAGGYGYTF. CDR3 DNA: TGTGCCAGCAGTTTTGTGGGGGCAGGAGGGTATGGCTACACCTTC. The V call is TRBV12-3 or TRBV12-4, the J call TRBJ1-2; tentative D call: TRBD1 (6 bases). The CDR3 is 15 amino acids. V lost 3 bases to trimming and J lost 5 bases, with 16 bases between them.

This sequence joins TRBV7-6 and TRBJ1-4, with 12 bases identical to TRBD1. The CDR3 loop spans 16 amino acids. V trimming: 4 bases; J trimming: 7 bases; junction bases outside the gene matches: 7. Germline assignment: CDR1 SGHVS and CDR2 FNYEAQ. CDR3 DNA sequence: TGTGCCAGCAGCTCCGGGACAGGGGGCAAAGGTGAAAAACTGTTTTTT. This sequence encodes CASSSGTGGKGEKLFF.

This clonotype was recorded at least ten times. The rearrangement joins TRBV7-2 to TRBJ2-5; D gene unclear. Germline assignment: CDR1 SGHTA and CDR2 FQGNSA. V was cut by 5 bases and J by 5 bases, with 9 bases left in between. CDR3 length equals 12 residues. CDR3: CASSKLWETQYF. CDR3 bases: TGTGCCAGCAGCAAACTATGGGAGACCCAGTACTTC.

This clonotype was seen many times. The rearrangement links TRBV6-2 or TRBV6-3 to TRBJ2-7; 7 nucleotides align to TRBD1. Trimming removed 6 bases from V and 2 bases from J; junction bases left unmatched: 7. The CDR3 extends over 14 amino acids. Germline CDR1 MNHEY, CDR2 SVGEGT. CDR3 sequence reads: CASRTPGQTYEQYV. CDR3 nucleotides: TGTGCCAGCAGGACCCCGGGACAGACCTACGAGCAGTACGTC.

Many counts were recorded for this clonotype. The V and J genes are TRBV28 and TRBJ1-1; D remains ambiguous. This CDR3 has 10 residues. V was shortened by 6 bases and J by 8 bases, with 7 bases between the two germline ends. Germline V gene sequence: CDR1 MDHEN, CDR2 SYDVKM. In DNA form, the CDR3 reads TGTGCCAGCAGGAGAGGGGAAGCTTTCTTT. Protein: CASRRGEAFF.

This clonotype was observed many times. The rearrangement links TRBV20-1 to TRBJ2-4; D is ambiguous. The CDR3 length is 13 residues. The germline V gene has CDR1 DFQATT and CDR2 SNEGSKA (reference sequence). The V end was cut by 3 bases, the J end by 3 bases, with 9 bases between. CDR3 loop: CSASPLVKNIQYF. The CDR3 DNA reads as TGCAGTGCTAGCCCTCTAGTCAAAAACATTCAGTACTTC.

This clonotype was detected ten times or more. This chain joins TRBV5-1 and TRBJ1-1; TRBD1 aligns across 7 bases. This CDR3 is 14 amino acids long. The germline CDR1 and CDR2 sequences are SGHRS and YFSETQ. V shed 4 bases, J shed 5 bases, and the junction held 8 bases outside the gene matches. The CDR3 reads CASSLATGMTEAFF. CDR3 in DNA: TGCGCCAGCAGCCTCGCGACAGGGATGACTGAAGCTTTCTTT.

This clonotype was detected ten times or more. The chain is built from TRBV7-2 and TRBJ2-7, with unresolved D. The CDR3 is 13 residues long. Per the germline V gene, CDR1 is SGHTA and CDR2 is FQGNSA. V was shortened by 9 bases and J by 3 bases, with 15 bases between the two germline ends. CDR3 coding DNA: TGTGCCAGAGGGTGTGAGGACCTCTACGAGCAGTACGTC. This codes for CARGCEDLYEQYV.

The V and J genes are TRBV5-4 and TRBJ2-1, with 8 bases aligning to TRBD1. The germline gives CDR1 SGHNT, CDR2 YYREEE (reference sequence). Trimming cost V 4 bases and J 7 bases; bases outside gene matches: 10. This CDR3 has 15 amino acids. CDR3 region: CASSQGAPRVNEQFF. The CDR3 DNA reads TGTGCCAGCAGCCAGGGGGCCCCTAGGGTGAATGAGCAGTTCTTC.

This clonotype was recorded a few times. V and J are TRBV6-5 and TRBJ1-6; TRBD1 matches at 8 bases. This CDR3 is built from 19 residues. Germline CDR1 MNHEY, CDR2 SVGAGI. V shed 2 bases, J shed 1 base, and the junction held 10 bases outside the gene matches. The CDR3 is CASSYAGTGGGSYNSPLHF. As DNA, the CDR3 is TGTGCCAGCAGTTACGCCGGGACAGGAGGGGGTTCCTATAATTCACCCCTCCACTTT.

At least ten counts were recorded for this clonotype. V and J are TRBV5-1 and TRBJ2-1; D might be TRBD1 (5 bases). Germline values: CDR1 SGHRS, CDR2 YFSETQ. This CDR3 comprises 11 residues. Trimming cost V 0 bases and J 13 bases, with 8 bases left between them. The CDR3 is CASSLGQKQFF. In DNA form, the CDR3 reads TGCGCCAGCAGCTTGGGACAGAAACAGTTCTTC. The whole variable domain, remainder taken from reference TRBV5-1 and TRBJ2-1, is KAGVTQTPRYLIKTRGQQVTLSCSPISGHRSVSWYQQTPGQGLQFLFEYFSETQRNKGNFPGRFSGRQFSNSRSEMNVSTLELGDSALYLCASSLGQKQFFGPGTRLTVL.

Ten or more counts support this clonotype. The chain couples TRBV12-3 or TRBV12-4 to TRBJ1-2; 11 nucleotides match TRBD1. With 7 bases clipped from V and 5 bases from J, the junction kept 6 bases outside the gene matches. This CDR3 is 14 amino acids long. In nucleotides, the CDR3 is TGTGCCAGCACTTCTTGGGACAGGGGGTATGGCTACACCTTC. It encodes CASTSWDRGYGYTF.

This clonotype has ten or more counts. The chain has TRBV12-3 or TRBV12-4 and TRBJ2-1; the D gene is possibly TRBD2 (5 bases). The CDR3 has 11 amino acids. Trimming removed 8 bases at V and 9 bases at J, with 11 bases between. The CDR3 DNA reads as TGTGCCAGCTCCCGCGCGGGTGAGCAGTTCTTC. Translating gives CASSRAGEQFF.

V gene TRBV7-8 combines with J gene TRBJ1-3; TRBD1 matches at 10 bases. The germline CDR1 and CDR2 sequences are SGHVS and FQNEAQ. CDR3 length: 19 residues. The V segment lost 4 bases and the J segment 0 bases; nucleotides outside the gene matches: 12. The CDR3 sequence is CASSSSRDRGRSSGNTIYF. The CDR3, as DNA: TGTGCCAGCAGCTCCAGCCGGGACAGGGGCCGAAGCTCTGGAAACACCATATATTTT.

The table lists this clonotype with many counts. The chain joins TRBV5-1 to TRBJ1-4, with D unclear. This CDR3 spans 14 amino acids. CDR1 SGHRS and CDR2 YFSETQ come from the germline V gene. V was shortened by 2 bases and J by 0 bases, with 5 bases between the two germline ends. CDR3 amino acids: CASSFSATNEKLFF. CDR3 in DNA: TGCGCCAGCAGCTTCAGTGCAACTAATGAAAAACTGTTTTTT. Full variable domain (remainder filled in from reference TRBV5-1 and TRBJ1-4): KAGVTQTPRYLIKTRGQQVTLSCSPISGHRSVSWYQQTPGQGLQFLFEYFSETQRNKGNFPGRFSGRQFSNSRSEMNVSTLELGDSALYLCASSFSATNEKLFFGSGTQLSVL.

This clonotype was seen repeatedly, ten times or more. This chain joins TRBV6-5 and TRBJ2-1; D is tentatively TRBD1 or TRBD2 (5 bases each). Germline CDR1 reads MNHEY; CDR2 reads SVGAGI. CDR3 size: 11 residues. Trimming took 8 bases from V and 9 from J, leaving 11 bases between them. As DNA, the CDR3 is TGTGCCAGCGAGGGGACCGGTGAGCAGTTCTTC. It translates to CASEGTGEQFF.

This clonotype showed up just a few times. The chain has TRBV7-3 and TRBJ2-5; possible D gene TRBD2, 6 bases. This CDR3 has 13 residues. The germline V gene has CDR1 SGHTA and CDR2 FQGTGA. Trimming stripped 5 bases from V and 4 bases from J, with 11 bases between. DNA for the CDR3: TGTGCCAGCAGCCCTGCGGGGACAGAGACCCAGTACTTC. Translating gives CASSPAGTETQYF.

As for this clonotype: This may come from a read error, since a much larger clone is one base off. This sequence joins TRBV5-1 and TRBJ2-5, with 11 bases matching TRBD2. Germline assignment: CDR1 SGHRS and CDR2 YFSETQ. The CDR3 consists of 17 residues. DNA for the CDR3: TGCGCCAGCGGCTTGGCCCCACTAGCGGGGGTCCAAGAGACCCAGTACTTC. This codes for CASGLAPLAGVQETQYF.

The V call is TRBV19, the J call TRBJ2-1, with TRBD2 identical over 8 bases. The CDR3 is 16 amino acids. The V gene end was trimmed by 10 bases and the J gene end by 7 bases; junction bases not matched to a gene: 18. CDR1 is LNHDA and CDR2 is SQIVND in the germline V gene (reference sequence). CDR3 bases: TGTGCCACCAGAAAGAAAGGGGGACTAGGTGTGAATGAGCAGTTCTTC. Amino acids: CATRKKGGLGVNEQFF. Variable domain in full (rest from reference TRBV19 and TRBJ2-1): DGGITQSPKYLFRKEGQNVTLSCEQNLNHDAMYWYRQDPGQGLRLIYYSQIVNDFQKGDIAEGYSVSREKKESFPLTVTSAQKNPTAFYLCATRKKGGLGVNEQFFGPGTRLTVL.

This rearrangement joins TRBV6-2 or TRBV6-3 to TRBJ2-1; 10 bases are shared with TRBD2. Germline V gene data show CDR1 as MNHEY and CDR2 as SVGEGT. With 7 bases clipped from V and 7 bases from J, the junction kept 10 bases outside the gene matches. The CDR3 is made up of 15 amino acids. In DNA form, the CDR3 reads TGTGCCAGCATGCGTCCGGGACTAGCGAGTAATGAGCAGTTCTTC. It yields the protein CASMRPGLASNEQFF.